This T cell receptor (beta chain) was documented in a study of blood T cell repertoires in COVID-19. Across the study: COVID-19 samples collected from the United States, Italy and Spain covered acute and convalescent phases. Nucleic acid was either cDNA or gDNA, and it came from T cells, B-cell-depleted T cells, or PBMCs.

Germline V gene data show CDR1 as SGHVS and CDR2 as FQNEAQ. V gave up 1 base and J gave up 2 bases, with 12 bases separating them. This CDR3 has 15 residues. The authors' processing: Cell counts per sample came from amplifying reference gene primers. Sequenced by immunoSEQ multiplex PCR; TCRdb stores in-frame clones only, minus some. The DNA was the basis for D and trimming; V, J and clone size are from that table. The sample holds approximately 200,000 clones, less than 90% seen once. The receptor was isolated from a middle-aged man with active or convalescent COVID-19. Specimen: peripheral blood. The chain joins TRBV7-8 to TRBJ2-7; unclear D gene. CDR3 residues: CASSLDLGRTYEQYF. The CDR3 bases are TGTGCCAGCAGCTTAGATTTGGGCAGGACCTACGAGCAGTACTTC.